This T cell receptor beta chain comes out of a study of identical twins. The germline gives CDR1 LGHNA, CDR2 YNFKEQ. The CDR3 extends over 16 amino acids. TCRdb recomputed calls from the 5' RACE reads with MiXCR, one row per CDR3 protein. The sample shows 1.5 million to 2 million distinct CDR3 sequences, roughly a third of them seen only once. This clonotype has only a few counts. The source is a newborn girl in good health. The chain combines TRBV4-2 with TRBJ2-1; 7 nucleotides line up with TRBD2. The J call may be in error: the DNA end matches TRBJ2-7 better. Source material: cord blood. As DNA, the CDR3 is TGTGCCAGCAGCCGGATACTAGGGAGGGGTTACAATGAGCAGTACTTC. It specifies CASSRILGRGYNEQYF.